This T cell receptor beta chain was sequenced in a study of T cells in Graves' hyperthyroidism and ophthalmopathy. Across the study: The authors collected peripheral blood at initial diagnosis, before any treatment.

Patients having uncontrolled infection, another autoimmune disease, pregnancy or lactation were not included. RNA transcripts gave rise to amplified TCR beta CDR3 regions. First-round RT-PCR with HTBI primers amplified the TCR CDR3 region. MiXCR was run by TCRdb on the multiplex PCR reads, yielding one entry per CDR3 protein. Among around 56,000 distinct CDR3 sequences, approximately 57% were seen once, and the ten largest hold roughly 3.3%. Details on this clonotype: Its target is not known.

Study-wide findings and caveats: Within blood appeared most thyroid clonotypes that had expanded above 0.001.

The V end lost 2 bases, the J end lost 6 bases, and 12 bases lay between the germline ends. This CDR3 has 14 residues. Germline assignment: CDR1 SEHNR and CDR2 FQNEAQ (reference sequence). This sequence was found in an older woman with Graves' ophthalmopathy. The sequencing input was blood. This chain uses TRBV7-9 with TRBJ2-3; D might be TRBD1 or TRBD2, each matching 6 bases. CDR3 in DNA: TGTGCCAGCAGCTTATCGGGGGCCCGCGATACGCAGTATTTT. It translates to CASSLSGARDTQYF.